Described below is a single T cell receptor beta chain sequence and its context. What it binds is unknown. The data belong to a study of CD8 T cells in Susac syndrome. Study-level results: Acknowledgment was made by the study that its TCR sequencing and HLA analysis involved a relatively small number of individuals.

J was trimmed by 1 base and V by 3 bases; bases with no gene match: 3. Germline values: CDR1 SEHNR, CDR2 FQNEAQ (reference sequence). The CDR3 loop spans 17 amino acids. CD8+ and CD4+ T cells circulating in blood were sequenced for TCR beta. RNA amounts of 0.5 to 1 ug underwent reverse transcription with random hexamers. Across 54 Vbeta and 13 Jbeta, immunoSEQ multiplex PCR amplified TCR beta CDR3. A single record per CDR3 protein comes from TCRdb applying MiXCR to the immunoSEQ multiplex PCR reads. The data show around 71,000 distinct CDR3 sequences, roughly 95% seen once. The source of this sequence is a human donor with multiple sclerosis. The specimen was CD4+ T cells from PBMCs. The chain links TRBV7-9 to TRBJ1-6; 10 bases agree with TRBD1. The CDR3 nucleotides read TGTGCCAGCAGCTTCGGACAGGGGGAATCCTATAATTCACCCCTCCACTTT. This encodes CASSFGQGESYNSPLHF.